These T cell receptor beta chains were read from a single sample in a study of blood T cell repertoires in COVID-19. Sequenced by immunoSEQ multiplex PCR; TCRdb stores in-frame clones only, minus some. The repertoire holds approximately 670,000 clones, with 70% to 90% as singletons. Sequenced sample: peripheral blood. These receptors all stem from a woman younger than 35 with acute or convalescent COVID-19. Both conserved end residues are part of each CDR3. The D gene is left open where the match is weak. Only some rows state a clone size, as once, few, many or a class for expanded clones.

TRBJ1-2 | 13 | . | TRBD1 | TRBV7-9 | TGTGCCAGCAGCTCGACAGGGATAGATGGCTACACCTTC | CASSSTGIDGYTF
TRBJ2-3 | 13 | . | . | TRBV19 | TGTGCCAGTAGACCTAGTAGCACAGATACGCAGTATTTT | CASRPSSTDTQYF
TRBJ2-7 | 15 | once | . | TRBV9 | TGTGCCAGCAGCGTAGAGGGGGATAGGACGTACGAGCAGTACTTC | CASSVEGDRTYEQYF
TRBJ2-5 | 14 | . | . | TRBV5-1 | TGCGCCAGTCGGGGGGCGGGGTACCAAGAGACCCAGTACTTC | CASRGAGYQETQYF
TRBJ1-6 | 15 | once | . | TRBV3-1/TRBV3-2 | TGTGCCAGCAGCCAAGGCGGGGGGGGGAATTCACCCCTCCACTTT | CASSQGGGGNSPLHF
TRBJ2-1 | 18 | . | TRBD1 | TRBV19 | TGTGCCAGTAGTATAGATTTTTGGACAGGGGGAGGCTACAATGAGCAGTTCTTC | CASSIDFWTGGGYNEQFF
TRBJ1-1 | 14 | . | TRBD1 | TRBV6-5 | TGTGCCAGCAGTTTTAACAGGGGGGTGACTGAAGCTTTCTTT | CASSFNRGVTEAFF
TRBJ1-3 | 14 | . | . | TRBV20-1 | TGCAGTGCTAGTTACACAGGAGCTGGAAACACCATATATTTT | CSASYTGAGNTIYF
TRBJ1-1 | 15 | . | TRBD1 | TRBV4-3 | TGCGCCAGCAGCCAAGATAGGGACAGAAACACTGAAGCTTTCTTT | CASSQDRDRNTEAFF
TRBJ2-1 | 13 | . | . | TRBV18 | TGTGCCAGCTCACCAAAGCTTCACAATGAGCAGTTCTTC | CASSPKLHNEQFF
TRBJ2-6 | 15 | few | . | TRBV2 | TGTGCCAGCAGTGGAGGGGGGGCGGGGGCCAACGTCCTGACTTTC | CASSGGGAGANVLTF
TRBJ2-7 | 14 | . | TRBD2 | TRBV2 | TGTGCCAGCACCCGGCTAGCGGGGGTGTACGAGCAGTACTTC | CASTRLAGVYEQYF
TRBJ1-1 | 15 | once | . | TRBV27 | TGTGCCAGCAGTTTGTGGAGGATCGGGAACACTGAAGCTTTCTTT | CASSLWRIGNTEAFF
TRBJ1-5 | 16 | . | TRBD1 | TRBV5-6 | TGTGCCAGCAGCTTCTGGACAGGGCTCGGCAATCAGCCCCAGCATTTT | CASSFWTGLGNQPQHF
TRBJ1-5 | 16 | few | . | TRBV6-2/TRBV6-3 | TGTGCCAGCAGTTCCTCACAGGTAAAGATTAATCAGCCCCAGCATTTT | CASSSSQVKINQPQHF
TRBJ2-5 | 15 | . | TRBD2 | TRBV10-3 | TGTGCCATCAGAGCTCAACTAGCGGGGAAAGAGACCCAGTACTTC | CAIRAQLAGKETQYF
TRBJ2-2 | 12 | . | . | TRBV5-6 | TGTGCCAGCAGCCTAGGCTCCGGGGAGCTGTTTTTT | CASSLGSGELFF
TRBJ2-3 | 13 | . | . | TRBV5-1 | TGCGCCAGCAATCCTGGTTTCGGAGATACGCAGTATTTT | CASNPGFGDTQYF
TRBJ1-3 | 13 | . | . | TRBV11-2 | TGTGCCAGCAGCTTAGGGACAGGAAACACCATATATTTT | CASSLGTGNTIYF
TRBJ1-2 | 12 | few | . | TRBV10-1 | TGCGCCAGCAGTGCGGGGGGTAGTGGCTACACCTTC | CASSAGGSGYTF
TRBJ2-1 | 16 | . | . | TRBV19 | TGTGCCAGTAGTATAGAAGGGCAGGGGTTCTACAATGAGCAGTTCTTC | CASSIEGQGFYNEQFF
TRBJ1-2 | 15 | . | . | TRBV6-2/TRBV6-3 | TGTGCCAGCAGCACCAGGGCAACCGTTAACTATGGCTACACCTTC | CASSTRATVNYGYTF
TRBJ2-7 | 16 | . | TRBD1 | TRBV27 | TGTGCCAGCAGTTCACCCCCGACAGGGAATACCTACGAGCAGTACTTC | CASSSPPTGNTYEQYF
TRBJ1-2 | 13 | once | . | TRBV7-2 | TGTGCCAGCAGCTCCAGGGCAGGCTATGGCTACACCTTC | CASSSRAGYGYTF
TRBJ1-4 | 15 | . | TRBD1 | TRBV7-2 | TGTGCCAGCAGCTTCCTGGACAGGGATAATGAAAAACTGTTTTTT | CASSFLDRDNEKLFF
TRBJ2-7 | 14 | . | . | TRBV7-2 | TGTGCCAGCAGCTTAGGAACTGGTACGGGGGAGCAGTACTTC | CASSLGTGTGEQYF
TRBJ1-4 | 15 | . | . | TRBV21-1 | TGTGCCAGCAGCAAAGGCTGTCGGGGTAATGAAAAACTGTTTTTT | CASSKGCRGNEKLFF
TRBJ1-6 | 15 | . | . | TRBV6-5 | TGTGCCAGCTGCCTGAGGGAGACTTATAATTCACCCCTCCACTTT | CASCLRETYNSPLHF
TRBJ1-3 | 13 | . | . | TRBV12-3/TRBV12-4 | TGTGCCAGCAGGGAGACTTCAAGAAACACCATATATTTT | CASRETSRNTIYF
TRBJ2-3 | 12 | . | . | TRBV6-5 | TGTGCCAGCAGAAGGGGGGGTGATACGCAGTATTTT | CASRRGGDTQYF
TRBJ2-1 | 15 | . | . | TRBV6-5 | TGTGCCAGCAGTATCGTTAGGAGCTCCTACAATGAGCAGTTCTTC | CASSIVRSSYNEQFF
TRBJ2-1 | 16 | . | TRBD1 | TRBV5-6 | TGTGCCAGCAGCTTCGAGGGGACAGGGGACTACAATGAGCAGTTCTTC | CASSFEGTGDYNEQFF
TRBJ1-2 | 16 | . | TRBD1 | TRBV19 | TGTGCCAGTAGTCTCTCGGGACAGAAGACCATCTATGGCTACACCTTC | CASSLSGQKTIYGYTF
TRBJ2-7 | 14 | . | TRBD1 | TRBV7-9 | TGTGCCAGCAGCCCCCGGGACAGAATCTACGAGCAGTACTTC | CASSPRDRIYEQYF
TRBJ1-2 | 15 | . | . | TRBV30 | TGTGCCTGGAGTGTACGAAGGACAAGCGCCTATGGCTACACCTTC | CAWSVRRTSAYGYTF
TRBJ2-5 | 15 | . | . | TRBV3-1/TRBV3-2 | TGTGCCAGCAGCCAAGAGGGAAGGGGGTCTGAGACCCAGTACTTC | CASSQEGRGSETQYF
TRBJ1-5 | 16 | . | . | TRBV15 | TGTGCCACCAGCCGATCCTACGACACCCGCAATCAGCCCCAGCATTTT | CATSRSYDTRNQPQHF
TRBJ1-2 | 14 | . | TRBD1 | TRBV27 | TGTGCCAGCAGTTTAATGGGACAGGGGGTTGGCTACACCTTC | CASSLMGQGVGYTF
TRBJ2-2 | 14 | few | . | TRBV6-4 | TGTGCCAGCAGCCCCGGGGTAGACACCGGGGAGCTGTTTTTT | CASSPGVDTGELFF